The rows below give T cell receptor beta chains drawn from one sample of a study of spatial heterogeneity in lung cancer. TCRdb redid the calling of the 5' RACE reads with MiXCR, one entry per CDR3 protein. Of about 43,000 distinct CDR3 sequences in the sample, approximately 22% are singletons; the top ten hold about 7.7%. Sample: PBMCs, taken at follow-up. The receptors stem from a female donor with early-stage non-small cell lung cancer. Both conserved end residues are part of each CDR3. A D gene is named only where the DNA matches it firmly. For some rows the clone size is stated as once, few or many, or as a class when expanded; others skip it.

. . TRBJ2-7 TRBV11-2 TGTGCCAGCAGCTTTCATAATGGGGGCGAGCAGTACTTC CASSFHNGGEQYF
TRBD2 . TRBJ2-1 TRBV29-1 TGCAGCGTTGGCCCCACTAGCGGGAGGGCCCCTTGGTTCTTC CSVGPTSGRAPWFF
TRBD1 few TRBJ1-5 TRBV2 TGTGCCAGCAGTGGGAAGCAAACGGCGACAGGGGAACAGCCCCAGCATTTT CASSGKQTATGEQPQHF
. . TRBJ2-5 TRBV6-6 TGTGCCAGCACCCAGGGGCGGCAAGAGACCCAGTACTTC CASTQGRQETQYF
. . TRBJ1-5 TRBV3-1 TGTGCCAGCAGCGGTGGGGGAAATCAGCCCCAGCATTTT CASSGGGNQPQHF
. . TRBJ1-3 TRBV6-6 TGTGCCAGCAGTTACTCGTTAACTCCAACCATAGCTGGAGGAACCATTTATTTT CASSYSLTPTIAGGTIYF
. many TRBJ2-5 TRBV24-1 TGTGCCACCAGTGATGGGGGCGTCGGAAAGGGAGGGACCCAGTACTTC CATSDGGVGKGGTQYF
TRBD1 . TRBJ1-1 TRBV5-1 TGCGCCAGCTTCCAGACAGGGGCCCCTACGGAAGCTTTCTTT CASFQTGAPTEAFF
. many TRBJ2-1 TRBV29-1 TGCAGCGTTGAGTGGGGGGCTTCCTACAATGAGCAGTTCTTC CSVEWGASYNEQFF
TRBD1 . TRBJ1-1 TRBV10-3 TGTGCCATCACCCCAGACAGGGTATCTGAAGCTTTCTTT CAITPDRVSEAFF
. . TRBJ2-7 TRBV6-5 TGTGCCAGCAGGCGCCAGGACAAGGGCGCGTACGAGCAGTACTTC CASRRQDKGAYEQYF
. . TRBJ2-5 TRBV5-1 TGCGCCAGCAGCTTGGCCGGCTTTTCTACCCAGTACTTC CASSLAGFSTQYF
. few TRBJ2-1 TRBV20-1 TGCAGTGCCTTAAACATCGGCAATGAGCAGTTCTTC CSALNIGNEQFF
. few TRBJ2-7 TRBV4-2 TGTGCCAGCAGCCAACAAGGTCCAGGGAGCTACGAGCAGTACTTC CASSQQGPGSYEQYF
TRBD1 . TRBJ1-5 TRBV11-2 TGTGCCAGCAGCCTGGACAGGGGGCAGCCCCAGCATTTT CASSLDRGQPQHF
. . TRBJ2-3 TRBV19 TGTGCCAGTAGTCTAGGCGGGACTAGCACAGATACGCAGTATTTT CASSLGGTSTDTQYF
. few TRBJ1-5 TRBV6-1 TGTGCCAGCTCATGGCCAGCTCCCGTAAGCAATCAGCCCCAGCATTTT CASSWPAPVSNQPQHF
TRBD2 . TRBJ2-5 TRBV10-1 TGCGCCAGCAGTGAAACTAGCGGGGGGCAAGAGACCCAGTACTTC CASSETSGGQETQYF
. . TRBJ2-6 TRBV7-9 TGTGCCAGCAGCTCCCGGACCTCTGGGGCCAACGTCCTGACTTTC CASSSRTSGANVLTF
. . TRBJ1-6 TRBV6-4 TGTGCCAGCAGGGTGGACAGCTCGGGTTCACCCCTCCACTTT CASRVDSSGSPLHF
. . TRBJ2-1 TRBV7-6 TGTGCCAGCAGCTTAGCGGGCAGGGACGGTGAGCAGTTCTTC CASSLAGRDGEQFF
. . TRBJ2-4 TRBV5-8 TGTGCCAGCAGCGGCTTTCCGAGGGACAAAAACATTCAGTACTTC CASSGFPRDKNIQYF
. few TRBJ2-7 TRBV6-2/TRBV6-3 TGTGCCAGCGGATCGGGAGCGATAGAGCAGTACTTC CASGSGAIEQYF
TRBD1 many TRBJ1-4 TRBV20-1 TGCAGTGCTGTCAGGGGGGAACTGTTTTTT CSAVRGELFF
. . TRBJ2-4 TRBV21-1 TGTGCCAGCAGCAAAGTCCGCGGTACCAAAAACATTCAGTACTTC CASSKVRGTKNIQYF
TRBD2 few TRBJ2-1 TRBV2 TGTGCCAGCAGTTCTACGGGACTAGAAAACAATGAGCAGTTCTTC CASSSTGLENNEQFF
. many TRBJ2-1 TRBV5-1 TGCGCCAGCATCCTGCTCCCGGGAGAAACCTACAATGAGCAGTTCTTC CASILLPGETYNEQFF
. . TRBJ2-5 TRBV7-9 TGTGCCAGCAGCCCAGAGGGGCCCCTCCATGAGACCCAGTACTTC CASSPEGPLHETQYF
TRBD2 . TRBJ2-7 TRBV3-1 TGTGCCAGCAGCCCGATAGCGGGGGCTTACTACGAGCAGTACTTC CASSPIAGAYYEQYF
. . TRBJ2-2 TRBV5-1 TGCGCCAGCAGCTTTGCCAGTGGGCACACCGGGGAGCTGTTTTTT CASSFASGHTGELFF
TRBD1 . TRBJ2-3 TRBV29-1 TGCAGCGTTCAACAGGGGGCCCCAACGAATACTGACACAGATACGCAGTATTTT CSVQQGAPTNTDTDTQYF
. many TRBJ2-1 TRBV7-9 TGTGCCAGCAGCTTAGCTATGCCAGCCCCCAATGAGCAGTTCTTC CASSLAMPAPNEQFF
. few TRBJ1-5 TRBV6-1 TGTGCCAGCTTCACAGGCAATCAGCCCCAGCATTTT CASFTGNQPQHF
. many TRBJ2-3 TRBV20-1 TGCAGTAAGCTCTCAGGGGAGGCAGATACGCAGTATTTT CSKLSGEADTQYF
. few TRBJ1-2 TRBV28 TGTGCCAGCAGCCCAGACCGGTTCTATGGCTACACCTTC CASSPDRFYGYTF
. many TRBJ2-3 TRBV5-1 TGCGCCAGCAGATCAGGAATGGAAGATACGCAGTATTTT CASRSGMEDTQYF
TRBD1 many TRBJ1-2 TRBV2 TGTGCCAGCCGAGAGGGACAGAACTATGGCTACACCTTC CASREGQNYGYTF
. . TRBJ2-5 TRBV10-3 TGTGCCATCAGTGAGGGGAACCAAGAGACCCAGTACTTC CAISEGNQETQYF
. . TRBJ1-2 TRBV18 TGTGCCAGCTCACCAGGGCAGGGAGATGGCTACACCTTC CASSPGQGDGYTF
. many TRBJ1-1 TRBV29-1 TGCAGCGTTGCGGAGTACACTGAAGCTTTCTTT CSVAEYTEAFF
TRBD2 many TRBJ2-7 TRBV12-3/TRBV12-4 TGTGCCAGCAGTCCTAGCGGGCACTACGAGCAGTACTTC CASSPSGHYEQYF
. . TRBJ1-1 TRBV20-1 TGCAGTGCTGGAAGAGTGAATTTGGCGTTCGGAGCTTTCTTT CSAGRVNLAFGAFF
. few TRBJ2-7 TRBV14 TGTGCCAGCAGCCAAGGCAGGGGCTACGAGCAGTACTTC CASSQGRGYEQYF
TRBD2 . TRBJ2-5 TRBV20-1 TGCAGTGCCGGACCAGGGACTAGCAGGGCACAAGAGACCCAGTACTTC CSAGPGTSRAQETQYF
TRBD1 . TRBJ1-2 TRBV4-2 TGTGCCAGCAGCCAGCATATTCCCAGGGGGCCTGATGGCTACACCTTC CASSQHIPRGPDGYTF
TRBD1 many TRBJ2-3 TRBV29-1 TGCAGCGGTTTAGACAGGGGGACGCAGTATTTT CSGLDRGTQYF
. . TRBJ1-5 TRBV27 TGTGCCAGCAGTATCCGCTCTGGGAGCAATCAGCCCCAGCATTTT CASSIRSGSNQPQHF
. many TRBJ1-2 TRBV5-1 TGCGCCAGCAGCTTCACATCTTCTAACTATGGCTACACCTTC CASSFTSSNYGYTF
. . TRBJ1-1 TRBV3-1 TGTGCCAGCAGCCAGGAACGTGGGAACACTGAAGCTTTCTTT CASSQERGNTEAFF
TRBD2 . TRBJ2-7 TRBV6-2/TRBV6-3 TGTGCCAGCAGGACTAGCGGGAGGGCCGGTGCCCACGAGCAGTACTTC CASRTSGRAGAHEQYF
TRBD1 . TRBJ1-1 TRBV20-1 TGCAGTGCTAGAGCCCCGGGACAGGGCACTGAAGCTTTCTTT CSARAPGQGTEAFF
TRBD1 few TRBJ2-5 TRBV5-1 TGCGCCAGCAGCGTCCGGGACAGGGAGACCCAGTACTTC CASSVRDRETQYF
. many TRBJ2-1 TRBV9 TGTGCCAGCAGCTTTAGGGACGGAGGGAATGAGCAGTTCTTC CASSFRDGGNEQFF